These 28 T cell receptor beta chains came from one sample sequenced in a study of CD8 T cells in ankylosing spondylitis. TCRdb re-called the 5' RACE reads through MiXCR, storing one row per CDR3 protein. The table includes hundreds of thousands of distinct CDR3 sequences, around 21% detected once. Input material: blood, either unsorted or a sorted T cell fraction (not recorded which). These receptor sequences come from a female donor with ankylosing spondylitis or in good health (not recorded which).

The V gene is TRBV27, the J gene TRBJ1-1, with D possibly being TRBD1 (5 bases). Looked up from germline, CDR1 is MNHEY and CDR2 is SMNVEV (reference sequence). This CDR3 has 16 amino acids. V was clipped by 6 bases and J by 1 base, with 18 bases between them. In DNA form, the CDR3 reads TGTGCCAGCAGATTGACAGAGAGTCCTTGGAACACTGAAGCTTTCTTT. Amino acid sequence: CASRLTESPWNTEAFF.

The rearrangement uses TRBV5-4 and TRBJ2-5; 7 nucleotides match TRBD1. CDR3 size: 14 residues. Germline V gives CDR1 SGHNT, CDR2 YYREEE (reference sequence). Trimming took 3 bases from V and 3 from J; bases not matched to a gene: 5. Here the CDR3 reads CASSWTGTKETQYF. The CDR3 bases are TGTGCCAGCAGCTGGACAGGAACTAAAGAGACCCAGTACTTC.

This clonotype was detected a few times. This chain connects TRBV20-1 to TRBJ1-1; D remains unclear. CDR1 is DFQATT and CDR2 is SNEGSKA in the germline V gene (reference sequence). The CDR3 has 15 amino acids. Trimming removed 6 bases at V and 2 bases at J, with 19 bases between. CDR3 nucleotide sequence: TGCAGTGCCGATCGGGTGGGAATAGGTAACACTGAAGCTTTCTTT. Translation gives CSADRVGIGNTEAFF.

This clonotype came up many times. The chain is built from TRBV27 and TRBJ1-5; D is undetermined. The germline CDR1 and CDR2 sequences are MNHEY and SMNVEV (reference sequence). Trimming took off 7 bases at V and 4 bases at J, with 8 bases between the two ends. The CDR3 sequence is 12 residues long. The DNA for the CDR3 is TGTGCCAGCAAAGGGCGTAATCAGCCCCAGCATTTT. Encoded protein: CASKGRNQPQHF.

A few counts support this clonotype. The rearrangement joins TRBV7-2 to TRBJ2-5; 8 bases line up with TRBD2. CDR3 size: 17 residues. The V segment lost 5 bases and the J segment 2 bases; nucleotides outside the gene matches: 13. Germline V gene data show CDR1 as SGHTA and CDR2 as FQGNSA. In DNA form, the CDR3 reads TGTGCCAGCAGCAAGGGACCCGGGGGGGTAAAGCAAGAGACCCAGTACTTC. Its protein is CASSKGPGGVKQETQYF.

The rearrangement links TRBV11-1 to TRBJ2-1; 10 bases line up with TRBD2. The CDR3 consists of 16 residues. J lost 8 bases, V lost 4 bases, and 11 bases had no gene match. In germline, CDR1 is SGHAT, CDR2 FQDESV (reference sequence). The CDR3 sequence: CASSYLAGGLGDEQFF. CDR3 nucleotides: TGTGCCAGCAGCTACTTAGCGGGAGGCCTCGGAGATGAGCAGTTCTTC.

The rearrangement joins TRBV20-1 to TRBJ2-1; TRBD2 matches 11 bases. The V gene end was trimmed by 6 bases and the J gene end by 0 bases; junction bases not matched to a gene: 13. CDR1 is DFQATT, CDR2 SNEGSKA, per germline (reference sequence). This CDR3 region has 18 residues. CDR3 sequence: CSANMRLAGNPSYNEQFF. CDR3 in DNA: TGCAGTGCCAATATGAGACTAGCGGGGAACCCCTCCTACAATGAGCAGTTCTTC.

This clonotype appeared many times. The chain recombines TRBV12-3 or TRBV12-4 with TRBJ2-1, with D perhaps given as TRBD1 or TRBD2 (5 bases each). Trimming removed 0 bases from V and 3 bases from J, with 9 bases in between. This CDR3 region has 15 residues. CDR3 amino acids: CASSLAGTYYNEQFF. CDR3 DNA sequence: TGTGCCAGCAGTTTAGCAGGGACGTACTACAATGAGCAGTTCTTC.

This clonotype appeared a single time. The V and J genes are TRBV5-4 and TRBJ2-6; no clear D. Germline V gene sequence: CDR1 SGHNT, CDR2 YYREEE (reference sequence). CDR3 size: 16 residues. The germline V and J ends were trimmed by 5 bases and 4 bases, with 16 bases remaining between them. CDR3 residues: CASSSRATMGANVLTF. CDR3 sequence (DNA): TGTGCCAGCAGTTCCCGGGCGACGATGGGGGCCAACGTCCTGACTTTC. The whole variable domain, filled in from reference TRBV5-4 and TRBJ2-6, reads ETGVTQSPTHLIKTRGQQVTLRCSSQSGHNTVSWYQQALGQGPQFIFQYYREEENGRGNFPPRFSGLQFPNYSSELNVNALELDDSALYLCASSSRATMGANVLTFGAGSRLTVL.

This clonotype occurred a few times. The chain carries TRBV10-3 and TRBJ2-2; either TRBD1 or TRBD2 may supply D (5 bases each). This CDR3 contains 13 residues. CDR1 is ENHRY and CDR2 is SYGVKD in the germline V gene. V lost 8 bases and J 7 bases, leaving 14 bases between the germline ends. CDR3 sequence: CAIGGPVHGELFF. CDR3 DNA: TGTGCCATCGGGGGACCCGTACACGGGGAGCTGTTTTTT.

This clonotype was seen only a few times. This chain uses TRBV7-2 with TRBJ2-7; D may be TRBD1 (6 bases). Germline-derived CDR1 and CDR2 are SGHTA and FQGNSA. The ends were cut back, 5 bases at V and 1 base at J, with 15 bases in the middle. The CDR3 is made up of 15 amino acids. The CDR3 DNA is TGTGCCAGCAGCCAAGAAGGACAGCGATCCTACGAGCAGTACTTC. It codes for CASSQEGQRSYEQYF.

The sample holds many counts of this clonotype. The CDR3 loop is CSAQAPIGEKLFF. The CDR3 DNA is TGCAGTGCGCAGGCCCCGATTGGCGAAAAACTGTTTTTT. The gene calls are TRBV20-1 and TRBJ1-4; no clear D gene. Trimming left V 6 bases short and J 8 bases short, with 16 bases between. The CDR3 has 13 amino acids. CDR1 and CDR2 from the germline V gene are DFQATT and SNEGSKA (reference sequence).

The chain employs TRBV9 and TRBJ2-4; 7 positions match TRBD2. The CDR3 covers 15 residues. With V trimmed by 5 bases and J by 6 bases, 11 bases remained unmatched. Germline V lookup: CDR1 SGDLS, CDR2 YYNGEE. The CDR3 protein is CASSGGDTGLNIQYF. CDR3 in DNA: TGTGCCAGCAGTGGGGGGGATACTGGTCTAAACATTCAGTACTTC.

This clonotype has a count of ten or more. The DNA of the CDR3 is TGTGCCAGCAGCTTAGGTGGGACGATGAACACTGAAGCTTTCTTT. Its protein product is CASSLGGTMNTEAFF. This chain joins TRBV7-9 and TRBJ1-1; D possibly corresponds to TRBD1 (5 bases). V lost 1 base and J lost 0, with 9 bases in between. CDR1 and CDR2 from the germline V gene are SEHNR and FQNEAQ (reference sequence). CDR3 size: 15 residues.

This clonotype was counted only a few times. This sequence joins TRBV5-1 and TRBJ1-1; maybe TRBD1 (5 bases). Germline CDR1 SGHRS, CDR2 YFSETQ. Trimming cost V 6 bases and J 3 bases, with 15 bases left between them. The CDR3 length is 14 residues. DNA for the CDR3: TGCGCCAGCATCCGTACCTTGGGGGACACTGAAGCTTTCTTT. Protein: CASIRTLGDTEAFF.

The gene calls are TRBV5-4 and TRBJ2-2, with 7 nucleotides matching TRBD1. V shed 1 base, J shed 9 bases, and the junction held 9 bases outside the gene matches. From germline, CDR1 is SGHNT and CDR2 YYREEE (reference sequence). The CDR3 consists of 15 residues. Written as DNA, the CDR3 is TGTGCCAGCAGCTTGACAGGGGCCGCTCCTAGGGAGCTGTTTTTT. Amino acid sequence: CASSLTGAAPRELFF.

V usage is TRBV7-2 and J usage is TRBJ2-5; possibly TRBD2 for D (5 bases). The CDR3 runs 13 residues. The V end was cut by 5 bases, the J end by 2 bases, with 9 bases between. Germline V gene sequence: CDR1 SGHTA, CDR2 FQGNSA. CDR3 sequence (DNA): TGTGCCAGCAGCGAACTAGTGCAAGAGACCCAGTACTTC. It encodes CASSELVQETQYF. The complete variable domain, with remaining parts taken from reference TRBV7-2 and TRBJ2-5, reads GAGVSQSPSNKVTEKGKDVELRCDPISGHTALYWYRQSLGQGLEFLIYFQGNSAPDKSGLPSDRFSAERTGGSVSTLTIQRTQQEDSAVYLCASSELVQETQYFGPGTRLLVL.

This clonotype appeared a few times. V usage is TRBV5-1 and J usage is TRBJ2-5; possibly TRBD2 for D (6 bases). In germline, CDR1 is SGHRS, CDR2 YFSETQ. The CDR3 is 15 residues long. V lost 0 bases and J 5 bases, leaving 14 bases between the germline ends. CDR3 coding DNA: TGCGCCAGCAGCTTGGGGGACTTACTTATGGAGACCCAGTACTTC. Its translation is CASSLGDLLMETQYF.

The chain uses TRBV7-3 and TRBJ2-1, with TRBD2 matching 7 bases. The J segment lost 2 bases and the V segment lost 3 bases, leaving 4 bases of the junction unmatched. Per the germline V gene, CDR1 is SGHTA and CDR2 is FQGTGA. The CDR3 spans 15 residues. The CDR3 reads CASSLSGITYNEQFF. In nucleotides, the CDR3 is TGTGCCAGCAGCTTGAGCGGGATAACCTACAATGAGCAGTTCTTC.

In this sample, this clonotype turned up a few times. The rearrangement joins TRBV11-2 to TRBJ2-3; 10 nucleotides agree with TRBD2. The trim removed 0 bases at V and 6 bases at J, leaving 9 bases unmatched. CDR3 length: 17 residues. Germline values: CDR1 SGHAT, CDR2 FQNNGV. The CDR3 loop is CASSLDRGLAVLDTQYF. DNA of the CDR3: TGTGCCAGCAGCTTAGATCGTGGACTAGCGGTTCTGGATACGCAGTATTTT. The entire variable domain, with the rest obtained from reference TRBV11-2 and TRBJ2-3, is as follows: EAGVAQSPRYKIIEKRQSVAFWCNPISGHATLYWYQQILGQGPKLLIQFQNNGVVDDSQLPKDRFSAERLKGVDSTLKIQPAKLEDSAVYLCASSLDRGLAVLDTQYFGPGTRLTVL.

This clonotype was observed many times. The chain has TRBV7-2 and TRBJ2-7; D call uncertain. The V and J ends lost 2 bases and 1 base respectively, with 6 bases between them. Germline assignment: CDR1 SGHTA and CDR2 FQGNSA. The CDR3 runs to 13 residues. The CDR3 DNA reads as TGTGCCAGCAGCTTATGGGCTTCCTACGAGCAGTACTTC. Translating gives CASSLWASYEQYF.

Only a few counts were recorded for this clonotype. The chain couples TRBV15 to TRBJ2-1; no definite D call. V lost 0 bases and J lost 7, with 13 bases in between. Looked up from germline, CDR1 is LNHNV and CDR2 is YYDKDF (reference sequence). The CDR3 runs to 15 residues. CDR3 amino acids: CATSRDLGVGNEQFF. The DNA of the CDR3 is TGTGCCACCAGCAGAGATCTGGGCGTGGGGAATGAGCAGTTCTTC. Full variable domain (rest looked up from reference TRBV15 and TRBJ2-1): DAMVIQNPRYQVTQFGKPVTLSCSQTLNHNVMYWYQQKSSQAPKLLFHYYDKDFNNEADTPDNFQSRRPNTSFCFLDIRSPGLGDTAMYLCATSRDLGVGNEQFFGPGTRLTVL.

With regard to this clonotype: The conserved closing phenylalanine or tryptophan is absent in this CDR3, likely reflecting a read error. The chain carries TRBV5-1 and TRBJ1-4; unclear D gene. Trimming stripped 4 bases from V and 8 bases from J, with 15 bases between. There are 14 residues in the CDR3. Per the germline V gene, CDR1 is SGHRS and CDR2 is YFSETQ. CDR3 amino acids: CASSVLGRNEKLFL. As DNA, the CDR3 is TGCGCCAGCAGCGTTCTCGGGAGGAACGAAAAACTGTTTTTA.

In this sample, this clonotype turned up a few times. The chain recombines TRBV12-3 or TRBV12-4 with TRBJ1-3; no firm D call. Deletions cut 4 bases from V and 5 bases from J, with 18 bases between. The CDR3 runs to 16 residues. The CDR3 bases are TGTGCCAGCAGTTCCGCGGGGAGGGCTGGAAGAAACACCATATATTTT. This encodes CASSSAGRAGRNTIYF.

This clonotype came up many times. The V call is TRBV29-1, the J call TRBJ2-1; perhaps TRBD2 as D (5 bases). Germline CDR1 SQVTM, CDR2 ANQGSEA. Deletions cut 7 bases from V and 5 bases from J, with 15 bases between. This CDR3 has 13 residues. The CDR3 bases are TGCAGCGCTCTACCTGGGGAGAACAATGAGCAGTTCTTC. It encodes CSALPGENNEQFF.

This chain joins TRBV28 and TRBJ2-3; D may be TRBD2 (7 bases). Germline CDR1 and CDR2: MDHEN and SYDVKM. The CDR3 consists of 16 residues. V shed 0 bases and J shed 2 bases, with 12 bases lying between them. CDR3 sequence reads: CASSLWGEGHTDTQYF. DNA of the CDR3: TGTGCCAGCAGTTTATGGGGGGAGGGACACACAGATACGCAGTATTTT.

This clonotype has more than one count but fewer than ten. The chain couples TRBV3-1 to TRBJ2-3; weak D call: TRBD1 (6 bases). The V gene's germline CDR1 is LGHDT and CDR2 YNNKEL (reference sequence). The germline V and J ends were trimmed by 7 bases and 0 bases, with 14 bases remaining between them. The CDR3 has 15 amino acids. CDR3 region: CASTERGSSTDTQYF. In DNA form, the CDR3 reads TGTGCCAGCACTGAGAGGGGGAGTAGCACAGATACGCAGTATTTT.

This clonotype was recorded at least ten times. The chain carries TRBV29-1 and TRBJ1-2, with D perhaps matching TRBD1 (6 bases). Germline-derived CDR1 and CDR2 are SQVTM and ANQGSEA. The CDR3 totals 11 residues. Trimming took 5 bases from V and 4 from J, leaving 8 bases between them. CDR3 in DNA: TGCAGCGTTCAGGACAGCTATGGCTACACCTTC. The encoded protein is CSVQDSYGYTF.